This paragraph reports one T cell receptor beta chain. The antigen is unknown. These data belong to a study of response to subunit inactivated influenza vaccine. Whole-study findings and limits: Authors suggested that a seasonal influenza vaccination recruits few new T cells each time.

Between the trimmed V and J ends, which lost 3 bases and 3 bases, there was a span of 18 bases. This CDR3 contains 16 residues. In germline, CDR1 is MNHEY, CDR2 SMNVEV (reference sequence). One entry per CDR3 protein results from TCRdb running MiXCR on the RT-PCR reads. The sample yields about 190,000 distinct CDR3 sequences, 13% to 15% seen once. The source of this sequence is a man in his forties or fifties who received an inactivated influenza vaccine. The chain employs TRBV27 and TRBJ2-7; possibly TRBD2 for D (5 bases). The input for sequencing was CD8+ T cells sorted from PBMCs, taken about 5 days after vaccination. CDR3 sequence (DNA): TGTGCCAGCAGTTTGGGTGCTAGCCTAAGTTACTACGAGCAGTACTTC. It yields the protein CASSLGASLSYYEQYF.